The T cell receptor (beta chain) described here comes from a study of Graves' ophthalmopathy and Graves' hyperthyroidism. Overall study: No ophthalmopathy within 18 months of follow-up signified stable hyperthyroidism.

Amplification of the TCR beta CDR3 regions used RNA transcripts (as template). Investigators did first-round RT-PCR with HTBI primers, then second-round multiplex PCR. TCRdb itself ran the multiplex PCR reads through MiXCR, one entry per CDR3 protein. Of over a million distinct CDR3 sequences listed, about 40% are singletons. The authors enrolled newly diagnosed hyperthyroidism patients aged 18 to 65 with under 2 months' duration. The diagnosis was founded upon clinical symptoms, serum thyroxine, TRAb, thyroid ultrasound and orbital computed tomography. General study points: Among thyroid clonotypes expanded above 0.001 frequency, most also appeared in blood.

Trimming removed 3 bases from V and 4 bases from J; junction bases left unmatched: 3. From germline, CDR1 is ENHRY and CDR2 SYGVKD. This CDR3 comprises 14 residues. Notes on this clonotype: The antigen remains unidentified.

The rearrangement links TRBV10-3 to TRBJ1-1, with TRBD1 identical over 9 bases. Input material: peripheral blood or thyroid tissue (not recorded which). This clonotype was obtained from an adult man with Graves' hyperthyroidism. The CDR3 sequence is CAISDGTGSTEAFF. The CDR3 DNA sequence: TGTGCCATCAGTGATGGGACAGGGAGCACTGAAGCTTTCTTT.